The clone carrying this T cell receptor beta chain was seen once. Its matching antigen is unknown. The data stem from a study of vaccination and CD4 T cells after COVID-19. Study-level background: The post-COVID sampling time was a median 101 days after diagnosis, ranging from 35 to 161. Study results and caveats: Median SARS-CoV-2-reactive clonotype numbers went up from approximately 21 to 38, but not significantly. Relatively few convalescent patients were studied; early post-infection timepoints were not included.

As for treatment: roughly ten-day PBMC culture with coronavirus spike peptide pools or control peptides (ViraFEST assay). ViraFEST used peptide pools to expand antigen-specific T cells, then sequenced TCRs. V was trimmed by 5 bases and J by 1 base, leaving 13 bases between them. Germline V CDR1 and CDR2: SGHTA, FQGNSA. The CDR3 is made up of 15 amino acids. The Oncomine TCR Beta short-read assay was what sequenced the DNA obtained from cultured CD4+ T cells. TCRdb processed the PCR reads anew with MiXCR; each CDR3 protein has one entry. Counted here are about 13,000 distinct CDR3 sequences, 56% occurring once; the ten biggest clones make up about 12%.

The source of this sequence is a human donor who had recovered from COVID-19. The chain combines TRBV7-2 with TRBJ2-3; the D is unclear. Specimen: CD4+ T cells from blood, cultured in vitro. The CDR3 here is CASSITRTGTDTQYF. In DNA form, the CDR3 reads TGTGCCAGCAGCATCACGCGGACCGGCACAGATACGCAGTATTTT.